The source of this TCR beta chain is a study of blood T cells in healthy people across ages. Study-wide context: There was about one barcoded beta molecule captured by template switching per two T cells.

Next came a second PCR, run for about 7 to 11 cycles, which used a sample-barcoded 5' primer along with a J-beta primer mix. Each CDR3 protein is one row after TCRdb ran MiXCR on the 5' RACE reads. The top ten clones hold roughly 2.1% of a sample with 2 million or so distinct CDR3 sequences, around half of them seen once. This CDR3 spans 14 amino acids. The V and J ends lost 0 bases and 8 bases respectively, with 8 bases between them. Looked up from germline, CDR1 is LGHNA and CDR2 is YSLEER. Sample: blood. V is TRBV4-3 and J is TRBJ1-6, with D hard to call. The TCR sequence derives from a woman between 40 and 50 years old in good health. The CDR3 region has the DNA TGCGCCAGCAGCCAAGATAGAATGCATTCACCCCTCCACTTT. Translated, it gives CASSQDRMHSPLHF.